This T cell receptor beta chain was found in a study of cytotoxic CD8 clonotypes in ibrutinib-treated CLL. For TCR beta libraries, roughly 2.2 micrograms of genomic DNA were obtained from cryopreserved PBMCs. For this clone: Its matching antigen is unknown.

General study points: On treatment, the uncommon public clonotypes contracted or remained stable.

The repertoire was sequenced with immunoSEQ multiplex PCR; TCRdb's copy has only in-frame clones and lacks some. Here the sample spans just over 200,000 clones, 60% to 80% being singletons. The germline V gene encodes CDR1 SQVTM and CDR2 ANQGSEA. The CDR3 totals 14 residues. V shed 4 bases and J 6 bases; nucleotides not matched to a gene: 7. This specimen was PBMCs, taken after 12 months of ibrutinib treatment. The chain employs TRBV29-1 and TRBJ2-1; 9 positions agree with TRBD2. The receptor was isolated from a human donor with chronic lymphocytic leukemia. In nucleotides, the CDR3 is TGCAGCGTTGTAGTGGCGGGGGGGATCAATGAGCAGTTCTTC. It yields the protein CSVVVAGGINEQFF.